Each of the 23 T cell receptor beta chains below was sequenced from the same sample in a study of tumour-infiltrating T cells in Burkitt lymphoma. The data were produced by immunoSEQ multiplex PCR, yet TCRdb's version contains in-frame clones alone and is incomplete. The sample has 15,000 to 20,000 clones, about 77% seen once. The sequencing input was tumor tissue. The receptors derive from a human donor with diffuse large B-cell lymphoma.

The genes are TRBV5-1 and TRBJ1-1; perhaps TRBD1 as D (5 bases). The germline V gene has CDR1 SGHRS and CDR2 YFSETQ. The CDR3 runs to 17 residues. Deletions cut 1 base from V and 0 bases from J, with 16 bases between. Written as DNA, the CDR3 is TGCGCCAGCAGCTTGTATGGGGGGGAAGGGTTGAACACTGAAGCTTTCTTT. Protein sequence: CASSLYGGEGLNTEAFF.

CDR3 bases: TGTGCCAGCAGCTTAGCCAGGAGTCCTGTAGGGGGGTTCAAACTGTTTTTT. This gives the protein CASSLARSPVGGFKLFF. This sequence joins TRBV7-2 and TRBJ1-4, with D possibly matching TRBD1 (6 bases). CDR3 size: 17 residues. V lost 0 bases, J lost 11 bases, and 22 bases lay in between. The germline V gene encodes CDR1 SGHTA and CDR2 FQGNSA.

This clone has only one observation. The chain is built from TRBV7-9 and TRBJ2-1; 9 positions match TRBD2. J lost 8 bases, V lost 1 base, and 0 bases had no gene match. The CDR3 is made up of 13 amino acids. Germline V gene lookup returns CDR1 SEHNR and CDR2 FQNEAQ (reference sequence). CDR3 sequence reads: CASSLGTSDEQFF. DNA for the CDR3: TGTGCCAGCAGCTTAGGGACTAGCGATGAGCAGTTCTTC.

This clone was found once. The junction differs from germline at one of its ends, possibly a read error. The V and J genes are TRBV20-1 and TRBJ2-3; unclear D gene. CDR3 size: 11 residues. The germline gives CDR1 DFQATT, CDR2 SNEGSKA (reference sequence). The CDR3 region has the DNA TGCAGTGTTCCAATGGGCCCCTTCAACTTCTTT. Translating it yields CSVPMGPFNFF.

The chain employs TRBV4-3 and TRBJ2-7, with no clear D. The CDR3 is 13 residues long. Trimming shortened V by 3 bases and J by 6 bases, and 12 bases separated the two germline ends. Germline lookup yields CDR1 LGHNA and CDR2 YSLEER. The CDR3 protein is CASSQPPSGEQYF. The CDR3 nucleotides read TGCGCCAGCAGCCAGCCCCCCTCGGGCGAGCAGTACTTC.

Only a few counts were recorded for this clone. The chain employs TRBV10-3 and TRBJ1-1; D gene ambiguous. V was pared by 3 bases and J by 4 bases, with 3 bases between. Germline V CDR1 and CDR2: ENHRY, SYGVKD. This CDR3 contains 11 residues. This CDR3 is CAISDVTEAFF. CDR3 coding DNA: TGTGCCATCAGTGATGTCACTGAAGCTTTCTTT.

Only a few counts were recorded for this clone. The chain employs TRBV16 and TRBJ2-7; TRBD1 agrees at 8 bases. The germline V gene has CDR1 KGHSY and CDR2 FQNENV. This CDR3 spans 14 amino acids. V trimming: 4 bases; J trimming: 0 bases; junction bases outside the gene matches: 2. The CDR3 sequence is CASSLTGVSYEQYF. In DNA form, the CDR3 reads TGTGCCAGCAGCCTGACAGGGGTCTCCTACGAGCAGTACTTC.

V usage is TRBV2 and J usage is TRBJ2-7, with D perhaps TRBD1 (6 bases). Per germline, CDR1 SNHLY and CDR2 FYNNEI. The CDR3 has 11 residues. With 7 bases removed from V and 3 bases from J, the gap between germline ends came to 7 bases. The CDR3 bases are TGTGCCAGCAAGGGGGACTACGAGCAGTACTTC. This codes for CASKGDYEQYF.

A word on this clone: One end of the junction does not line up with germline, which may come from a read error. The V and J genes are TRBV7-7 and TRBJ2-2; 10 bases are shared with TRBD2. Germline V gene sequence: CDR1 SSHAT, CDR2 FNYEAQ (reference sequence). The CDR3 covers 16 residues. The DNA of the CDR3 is TGTGCTAGCAGCCCAAGCGGGGGGGCCCGCACCGGGGAGCTGTTTTTT. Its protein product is CASSPSGGARTGELFF. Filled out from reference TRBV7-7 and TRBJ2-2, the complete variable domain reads GAGVSQSPRYKVTKRGQDVTLRCDPISSHATLYWYQQALGQGPEFLTYFNYEAQPDKSGLPSDRFSAERPEGSISTLTIQRTEQRDSAMYRCASSPSGGARTGELFFGEGSRLTVL.

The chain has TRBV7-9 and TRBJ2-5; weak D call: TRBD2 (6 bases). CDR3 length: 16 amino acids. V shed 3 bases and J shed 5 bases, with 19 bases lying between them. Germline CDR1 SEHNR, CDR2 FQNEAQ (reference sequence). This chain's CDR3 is CASSFTKEGPEETQYF. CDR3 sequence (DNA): TGTGCCAGCAGCTTTACAAAGGAGGGTCCAGAGGAGACCCAGTACTTC.

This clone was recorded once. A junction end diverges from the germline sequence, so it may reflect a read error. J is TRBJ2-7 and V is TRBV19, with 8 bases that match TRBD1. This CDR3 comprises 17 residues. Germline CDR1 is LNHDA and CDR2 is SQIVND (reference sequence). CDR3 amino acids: CASSITTLGQGANEQYF. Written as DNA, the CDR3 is TGTGCTAGTAGTATAACCACATTAGGACAGGGCGCCAACGAGCAGTACTTC. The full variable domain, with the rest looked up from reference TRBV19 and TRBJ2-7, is DGGITQSPKYLFRKEGQNVTLSCEQNLNHDAMYWYRQDPGQGLRLIYYSQIVNDFQKGDIAEGYSVSREKKESFPLTVTSAQKNPTAFYLCASSITTLGQGANEQYFGPGTRLTVT.

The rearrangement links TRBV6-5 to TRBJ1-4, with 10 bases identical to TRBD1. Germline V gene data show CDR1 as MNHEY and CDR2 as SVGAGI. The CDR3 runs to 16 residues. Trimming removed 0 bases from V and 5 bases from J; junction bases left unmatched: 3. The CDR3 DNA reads TGTGCCAGCAGTTACTCGATGGGACAGGGGAATGAAAAACTGTTTTTT. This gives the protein CASSYSMGQGNEKLFF.

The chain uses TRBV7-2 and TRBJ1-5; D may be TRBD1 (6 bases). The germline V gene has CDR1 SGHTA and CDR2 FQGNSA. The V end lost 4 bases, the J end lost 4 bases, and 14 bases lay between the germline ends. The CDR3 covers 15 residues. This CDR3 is CASSSPGALNQPQHF. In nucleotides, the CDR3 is TGTGCCAGCAGCTCTCCAGGGGCACTTAATCAGCCCCAGCATTTT.

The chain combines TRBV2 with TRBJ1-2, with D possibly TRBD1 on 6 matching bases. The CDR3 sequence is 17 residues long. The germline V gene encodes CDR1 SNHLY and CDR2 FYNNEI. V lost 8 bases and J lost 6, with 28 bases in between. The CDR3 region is CASGGGGPATPQDGYTF. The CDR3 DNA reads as TGTGCCAGCGGGGGTGGGGGGCCAGCAACCCCCCAGGATGGCTACACCTTC.

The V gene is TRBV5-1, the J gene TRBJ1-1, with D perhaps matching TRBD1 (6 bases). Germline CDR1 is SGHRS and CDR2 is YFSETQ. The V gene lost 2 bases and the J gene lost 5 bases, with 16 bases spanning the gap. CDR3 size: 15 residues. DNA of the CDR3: TGCGCCAGCAGCTTAATTACAGGGATGGAGACTGAAGCTTTCTTT. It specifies CASSLITGMETEAFF.

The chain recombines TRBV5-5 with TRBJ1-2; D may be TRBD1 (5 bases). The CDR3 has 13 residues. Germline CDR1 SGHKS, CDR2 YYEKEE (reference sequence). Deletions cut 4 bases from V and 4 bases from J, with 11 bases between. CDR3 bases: TGTGCCAGCAGCCCGGACATGAGCTATGGCTACACCTTC. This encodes CASSPDMSYGYTF.

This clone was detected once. CDR3 in amino acids: CASILRGSYGYTF. The CDR3 DNA reads as TGTGCCAGCATTTTGAGGGGGAGCTATGGCTACACCTTC. The rearrangement uses TRBV6-6 and TRBJ1-2; the D gene is possibly TRBD1 (6 bases). In germline, CDR1 is MNHNY, CDR2 SVGAGI (reference sequence). This CDR3 is built from 13 residues. V lost 7 bases and J lost 4, with 13 bases in between.

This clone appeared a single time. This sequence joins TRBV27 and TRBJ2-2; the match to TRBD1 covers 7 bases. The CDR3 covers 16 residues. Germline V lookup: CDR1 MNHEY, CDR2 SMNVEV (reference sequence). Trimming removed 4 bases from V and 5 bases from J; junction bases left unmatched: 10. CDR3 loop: CASSSLYRGQTGELFF. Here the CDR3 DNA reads TGTGCCAGCAGTTCACTCTACAGGGGTCAAACCGGGGAGCTGTTTTTT.

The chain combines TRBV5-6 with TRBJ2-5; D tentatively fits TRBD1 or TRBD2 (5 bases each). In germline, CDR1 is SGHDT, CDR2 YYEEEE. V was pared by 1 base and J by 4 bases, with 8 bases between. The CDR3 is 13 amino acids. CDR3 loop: CASSLWGTETQYF. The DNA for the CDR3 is TGTGCCAGCAGCTTGTGGGGGACAGAGACCCAGTACTTC.

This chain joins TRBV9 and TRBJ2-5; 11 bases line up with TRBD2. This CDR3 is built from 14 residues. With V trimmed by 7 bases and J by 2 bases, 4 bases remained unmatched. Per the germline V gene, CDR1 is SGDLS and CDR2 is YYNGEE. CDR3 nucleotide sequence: TGTGCCAGCGGTACTAGCGGGAGTCAAGAGACCCAGTACTTC. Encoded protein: CASGTSGSQETQYF. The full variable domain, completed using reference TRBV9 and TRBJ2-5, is DSGVTQTPKHLITATGQRVTLRCSPRSGDLSVYWYQQSLDQGLQFLIQYYNGEERAKGNILERFSAQQFPDLHSELNLSSLELGDSALYFCASGTSGSQETQYFGPGTRLLVL.

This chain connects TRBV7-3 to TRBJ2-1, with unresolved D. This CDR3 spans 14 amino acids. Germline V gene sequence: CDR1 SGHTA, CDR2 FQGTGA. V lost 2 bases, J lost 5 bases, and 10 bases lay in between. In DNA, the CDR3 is TGTGCCAGCAGCTTAGTCTCCGGAGACAATGAGCAGTTCTTC. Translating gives CASSLVSGDNEQFF.

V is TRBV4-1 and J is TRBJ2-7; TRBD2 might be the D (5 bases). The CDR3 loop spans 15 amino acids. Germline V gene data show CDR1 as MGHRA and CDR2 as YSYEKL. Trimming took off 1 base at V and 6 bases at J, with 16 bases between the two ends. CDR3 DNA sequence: TGCGCCAGCAGCCAAGGCGCCTCCTTGGGGAGCGAGCAGTACTTC. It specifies CASSQGASLGSEQYF.

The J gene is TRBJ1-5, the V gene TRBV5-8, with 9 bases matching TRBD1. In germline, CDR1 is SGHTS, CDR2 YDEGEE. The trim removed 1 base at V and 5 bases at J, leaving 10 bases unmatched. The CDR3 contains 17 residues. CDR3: CASSLIFGTGFDQPQHF. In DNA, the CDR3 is TGTGCCAGCAGCTTGATTTTTGGGACAGGGTTCGATCAGCCCCAGCATTTT.